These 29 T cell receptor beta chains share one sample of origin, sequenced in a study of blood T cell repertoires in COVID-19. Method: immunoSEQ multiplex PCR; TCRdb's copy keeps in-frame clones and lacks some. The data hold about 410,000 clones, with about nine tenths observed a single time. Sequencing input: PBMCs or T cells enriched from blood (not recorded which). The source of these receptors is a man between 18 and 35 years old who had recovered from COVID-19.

The CDR3 DNA reads TGTGCCAGCTCGCGGAACAGGGGAGATCAGCCCCAGCATTTT. It encodes CASSRNRGDQPQHF. V and J are TRBV18 and TRBJ1-5; 7 positions match TRBD1. Germline V gene data show CDR1 as KGHSH and CDR2 as LQKENI. The CDR3 is 14 amino acids. Unmatched junction bases numbered 7, after V lost 6 bases and J lost 5 bases. The variable domain in full, with the rest retrieved from reference TRBV18 and TRBJ1-5, is NAGVMQNPRHLVRRRGQEARLRCSPMKGHSHVYWYRQLPEEGLKFMVYLQKENIIDESGMPKERFSAEFPKEGPSILRIQQVVRGDSAAYFCASSRNRGDQPQHFGDGTRLSIL.

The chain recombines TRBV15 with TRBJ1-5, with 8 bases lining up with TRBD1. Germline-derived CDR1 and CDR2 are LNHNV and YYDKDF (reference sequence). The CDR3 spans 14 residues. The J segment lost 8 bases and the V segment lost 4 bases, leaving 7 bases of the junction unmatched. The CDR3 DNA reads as TGTGCCACCAGCACGGACAGGGAGATTGAGCCCCAGCATTTT. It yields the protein CATSTDREIEPQHF.

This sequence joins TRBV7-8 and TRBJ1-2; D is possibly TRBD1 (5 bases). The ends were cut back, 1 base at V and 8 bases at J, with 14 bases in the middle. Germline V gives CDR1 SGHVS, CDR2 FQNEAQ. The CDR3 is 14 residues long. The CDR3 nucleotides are TGTGCCAGCAGCTTAGGATTGGGGGAGGGCGGCTACACCTTC. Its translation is CASSLGLGEGGYTF.

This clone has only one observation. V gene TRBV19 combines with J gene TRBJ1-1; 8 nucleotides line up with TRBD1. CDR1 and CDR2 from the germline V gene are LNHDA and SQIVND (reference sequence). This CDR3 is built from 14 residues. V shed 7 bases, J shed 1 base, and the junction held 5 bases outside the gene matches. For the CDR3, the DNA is TGTGCCAGTACCCACGGACAGGGGAACACTGAAGCTTTCTTT. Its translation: CASTHGQGNTEAFF.

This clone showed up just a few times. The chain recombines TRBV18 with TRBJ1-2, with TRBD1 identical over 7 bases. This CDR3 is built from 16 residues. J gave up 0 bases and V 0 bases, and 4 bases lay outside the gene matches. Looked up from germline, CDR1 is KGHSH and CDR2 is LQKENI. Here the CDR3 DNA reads TGTGCCAGCTCACCACCGAAGGGGGCAACTAACTATGGCTACACCTTC. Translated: CASSPPKGATNYGYTF.

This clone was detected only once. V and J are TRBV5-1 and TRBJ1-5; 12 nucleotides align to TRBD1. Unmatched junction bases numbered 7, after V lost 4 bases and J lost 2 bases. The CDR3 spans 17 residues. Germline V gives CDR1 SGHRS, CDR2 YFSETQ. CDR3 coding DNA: TGCGCCAGCAGCCGGGACAGGGGGCTACGGGGCAATCAGCCCCAGCATTTT. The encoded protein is CASSRDRGLRGNQPQHF.

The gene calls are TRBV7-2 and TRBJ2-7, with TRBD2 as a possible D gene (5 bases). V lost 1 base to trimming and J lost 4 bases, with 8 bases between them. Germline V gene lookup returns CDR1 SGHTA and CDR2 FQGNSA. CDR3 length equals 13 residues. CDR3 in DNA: TGTGCCAGCAGCTTAGTCGGGGTTTACGAGCAGTACTTC. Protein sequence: CASSLVGVYEQYF.

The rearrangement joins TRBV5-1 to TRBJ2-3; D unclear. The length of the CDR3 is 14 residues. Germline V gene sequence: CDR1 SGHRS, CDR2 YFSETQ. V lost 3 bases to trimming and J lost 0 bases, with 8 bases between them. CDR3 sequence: CASSSPGSTDTQYF. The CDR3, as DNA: TGCGCCAGCAGCTCGCCCGGTAGCACAGATACGCAGTATTTT.

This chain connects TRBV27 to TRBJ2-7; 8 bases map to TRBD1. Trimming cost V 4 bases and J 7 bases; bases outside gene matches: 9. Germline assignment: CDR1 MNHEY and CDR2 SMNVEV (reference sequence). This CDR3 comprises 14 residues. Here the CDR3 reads CASSWVQGAGEQYF. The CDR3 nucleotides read TGTGCCAGCAGTTGGGTCCAGGGGGCTGGGGAGCAGTACTTC.

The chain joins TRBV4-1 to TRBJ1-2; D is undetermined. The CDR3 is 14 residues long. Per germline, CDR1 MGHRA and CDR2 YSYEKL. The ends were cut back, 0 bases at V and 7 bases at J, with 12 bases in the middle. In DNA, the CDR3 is TGCGCCAGCAGCCAAGAAGAGGGCCCCTTTGGCTACACCTTC. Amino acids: CASSQEEGPFGYTF.

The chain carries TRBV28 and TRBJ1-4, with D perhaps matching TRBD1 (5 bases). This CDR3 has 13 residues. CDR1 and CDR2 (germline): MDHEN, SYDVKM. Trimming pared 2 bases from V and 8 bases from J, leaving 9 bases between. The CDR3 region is CASSLMGGEKLFF. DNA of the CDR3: TGTGCCAGCAGTTTAATGGGGGGGGAAAAACTGTTTTTT.

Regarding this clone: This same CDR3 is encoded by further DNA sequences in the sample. CDR3 nucleotide sequence: TGTGCCAGCAGCCGGGGAACTGAAGCTTTCTTT. Amino acid sequence: CASSRGTEAFF. This chain joins TRBV12-3 or TRBV12-4 and TRBJ1-1; D not certain. The CDR3 consists of 11 residues. V dropped 6 bases and J dropped 5 bases, with 7 bases sitting between them.

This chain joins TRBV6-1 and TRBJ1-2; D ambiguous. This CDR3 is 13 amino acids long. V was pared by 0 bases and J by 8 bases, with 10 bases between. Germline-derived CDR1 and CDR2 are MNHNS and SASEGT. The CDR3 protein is CASSEAGEGGYTF. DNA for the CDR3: TGTGCCAGCAGTGAAGCCGGGGAAGGCGGCTACACCTTC.

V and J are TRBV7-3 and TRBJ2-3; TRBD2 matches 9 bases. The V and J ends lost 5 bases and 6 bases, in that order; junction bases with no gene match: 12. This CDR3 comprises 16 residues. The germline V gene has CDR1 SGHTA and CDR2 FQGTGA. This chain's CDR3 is CASSTLRRGGFDTQYF. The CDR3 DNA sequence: TGTGCCAGCAGCACCCTCCGGCGGGGGGGCTTCGATACGCAGTATTTT.

CDR3: CASSLGLAGGEQYF. The CDR3 region has the DNA TGTGCCAGCAGCTTAGGACTAGCGGGGGGCGAGCAGTACTTC. The chain couples TRBV7-9 to TRBJ2-7; TRBD2 matches 13 bases. The CDR3 loop spans 14 amino acids. CDR1 is SEHNR and CDR2 is FQNEAQ in the germline V gene (reference sequence). J lost 6 bases, V lost 1 base, and 0 bases had no gene match. Combining the CDR3 with reference TRBV7-9 and TRBJ2-7 gives the whole variable domain DTGVSQNPRHKITKRGQNVTFRCDPISEHNRLYWYRQTLGQGPEFLTYFQNEAQLEKSRLLSDRFSAERPKGSFSTLEIQRTEQGDSAMYLCASSLGLAGGEQYFGPGTRLTVT.

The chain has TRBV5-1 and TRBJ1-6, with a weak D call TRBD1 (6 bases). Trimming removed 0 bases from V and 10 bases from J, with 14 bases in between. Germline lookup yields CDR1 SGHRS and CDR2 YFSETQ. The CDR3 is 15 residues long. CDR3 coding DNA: TGCGCCAGCAGCTTGGCGGCCAGGGGAGAATCACCCCTCCACTTT. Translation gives CASSLAARGESPLHF.

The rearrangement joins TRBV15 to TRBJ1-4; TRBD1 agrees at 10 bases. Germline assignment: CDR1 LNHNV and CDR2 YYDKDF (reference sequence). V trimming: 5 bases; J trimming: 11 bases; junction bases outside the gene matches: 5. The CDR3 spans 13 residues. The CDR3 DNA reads TGTGCCACCAGCGGAACGGACAGGGGGAAACTGTTTTTT. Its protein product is CATSGTDRGKLFF.

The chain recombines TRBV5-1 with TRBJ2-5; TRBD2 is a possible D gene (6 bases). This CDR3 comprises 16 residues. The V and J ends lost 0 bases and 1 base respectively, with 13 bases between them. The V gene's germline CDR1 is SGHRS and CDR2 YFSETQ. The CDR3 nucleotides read TGCGCCAGCAGCTTGGCAGGTAGCGGCCCCCAAGAGACCCAGTACTTC. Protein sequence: CASSLAGSGPQETQYF.

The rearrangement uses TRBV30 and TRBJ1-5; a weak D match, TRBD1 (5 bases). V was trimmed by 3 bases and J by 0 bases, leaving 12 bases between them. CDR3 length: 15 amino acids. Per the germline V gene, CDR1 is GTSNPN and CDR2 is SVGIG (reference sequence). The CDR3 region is CAWRGRGNSNQPQHF. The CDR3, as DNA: TGTGCCTGGAGGGGAAGGGGTAATAGCAATCAGCCCCAGCATTTT.

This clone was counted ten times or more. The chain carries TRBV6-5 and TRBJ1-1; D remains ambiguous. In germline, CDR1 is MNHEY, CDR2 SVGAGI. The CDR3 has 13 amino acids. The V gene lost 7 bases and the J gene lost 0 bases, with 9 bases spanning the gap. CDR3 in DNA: TGTGCCAGCAAAGCCTTAATGAACACTGAAGCTTTCTTT. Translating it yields CASKALMNTEAFF.

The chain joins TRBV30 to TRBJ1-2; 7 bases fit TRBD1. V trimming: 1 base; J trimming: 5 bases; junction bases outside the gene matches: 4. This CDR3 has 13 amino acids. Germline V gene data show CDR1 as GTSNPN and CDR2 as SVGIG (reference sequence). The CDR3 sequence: CAWSDRTGYGYTF. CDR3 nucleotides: TGTGCCTGGAGTGATAGGACAGGTTATGGCTACACCTTC.

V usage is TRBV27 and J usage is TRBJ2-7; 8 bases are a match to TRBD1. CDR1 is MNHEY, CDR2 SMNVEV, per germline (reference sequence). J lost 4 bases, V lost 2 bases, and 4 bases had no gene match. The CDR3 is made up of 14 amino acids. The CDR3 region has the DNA TGTGCCAGCAGTTTACTACAGGGGGGATACGAGCAGTACTTC. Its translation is CASSLLQGGYEQYF.

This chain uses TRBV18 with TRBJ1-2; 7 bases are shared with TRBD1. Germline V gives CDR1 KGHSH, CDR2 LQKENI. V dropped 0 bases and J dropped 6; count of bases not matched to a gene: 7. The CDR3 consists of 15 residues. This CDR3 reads CASSPPEQGIHGYTF. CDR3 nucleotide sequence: TGTGCCAGCTCACCACCTGAACAGGGGATCCATGGCTACACCTTC.

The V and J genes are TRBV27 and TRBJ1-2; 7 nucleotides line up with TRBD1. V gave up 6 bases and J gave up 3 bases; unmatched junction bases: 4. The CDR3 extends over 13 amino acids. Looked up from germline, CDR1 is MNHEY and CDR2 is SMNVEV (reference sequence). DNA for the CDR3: TGTGCCAGCAGCCCGGGACAGTACTATGGCTACACCTTC. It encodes CASSPGQYYGYTF.

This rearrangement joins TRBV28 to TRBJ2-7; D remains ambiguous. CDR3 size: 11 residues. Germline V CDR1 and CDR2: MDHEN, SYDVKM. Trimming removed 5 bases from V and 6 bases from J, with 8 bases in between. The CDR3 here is CASSPLIEQYF. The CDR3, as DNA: TGTGCCAGCAGTCCTCTAATCGAGCAGTACTTC.

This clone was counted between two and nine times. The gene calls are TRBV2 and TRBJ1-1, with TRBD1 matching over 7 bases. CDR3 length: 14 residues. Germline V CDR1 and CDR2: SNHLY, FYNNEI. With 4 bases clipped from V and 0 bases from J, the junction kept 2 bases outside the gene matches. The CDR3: CASSATGLNTEAFF. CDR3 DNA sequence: TGTGCCAGCAGTGCGACAGGGTTGAACACTGAAGCTTTCTTT.

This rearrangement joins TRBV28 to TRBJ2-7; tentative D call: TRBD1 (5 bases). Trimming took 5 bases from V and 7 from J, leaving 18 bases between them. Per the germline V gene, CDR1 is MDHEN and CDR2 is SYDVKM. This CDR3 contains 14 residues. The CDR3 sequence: CASSPRARAREQYF. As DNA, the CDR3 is TGTGCCAGCAGTCCCCGGGCCAGGGCCCGAGAGCAGTACTTC.

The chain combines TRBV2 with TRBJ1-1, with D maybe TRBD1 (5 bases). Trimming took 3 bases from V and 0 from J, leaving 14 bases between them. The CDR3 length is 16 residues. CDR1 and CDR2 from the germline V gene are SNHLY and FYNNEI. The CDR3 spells CASSDGTHDMNTEAFF. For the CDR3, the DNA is TGTGCCAGCAGTGACGGGACTCACGATATGAACACTGAAGCTTTCTTT.

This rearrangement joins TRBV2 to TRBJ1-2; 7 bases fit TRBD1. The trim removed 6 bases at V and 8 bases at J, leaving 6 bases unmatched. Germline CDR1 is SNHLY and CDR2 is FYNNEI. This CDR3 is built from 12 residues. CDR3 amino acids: CASRKQGTGYTF. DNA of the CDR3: TGTGCCAGCAGAAAACAGGGGACAGGCTACACCTTC.